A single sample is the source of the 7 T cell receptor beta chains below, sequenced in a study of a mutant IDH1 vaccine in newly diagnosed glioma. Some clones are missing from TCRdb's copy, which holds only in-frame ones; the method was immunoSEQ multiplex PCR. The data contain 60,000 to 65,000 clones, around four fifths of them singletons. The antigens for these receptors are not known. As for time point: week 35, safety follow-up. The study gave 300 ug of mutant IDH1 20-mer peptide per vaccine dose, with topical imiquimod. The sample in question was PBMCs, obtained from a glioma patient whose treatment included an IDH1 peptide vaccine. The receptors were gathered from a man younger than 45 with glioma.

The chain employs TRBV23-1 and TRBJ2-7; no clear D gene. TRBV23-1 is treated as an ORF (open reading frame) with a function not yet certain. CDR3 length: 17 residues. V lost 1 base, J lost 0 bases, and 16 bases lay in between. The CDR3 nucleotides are TGCGCCAGCAGTCAATGGCGAGTGAGAGTTCCCTCCTACGAGCAGTACTTC. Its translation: CASSQWRVRVPSYEQYF.

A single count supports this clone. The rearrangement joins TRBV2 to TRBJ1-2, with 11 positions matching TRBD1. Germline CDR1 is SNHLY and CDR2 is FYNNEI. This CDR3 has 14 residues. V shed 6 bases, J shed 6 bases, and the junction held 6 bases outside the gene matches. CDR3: CASRGQGVRDGYTF. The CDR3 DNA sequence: TGTGCCAGCAGGGGACAGGGGGTCCGTGATGGCTACACCTTC.

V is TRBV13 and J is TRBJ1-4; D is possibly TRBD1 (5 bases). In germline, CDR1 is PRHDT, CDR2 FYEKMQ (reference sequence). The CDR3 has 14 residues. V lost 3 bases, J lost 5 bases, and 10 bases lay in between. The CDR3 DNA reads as TGTGCCAGCAGCTTCCGGGGCCCAAATGAAAAACTGTTTTTT. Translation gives CASSFRGPNEKLFF.

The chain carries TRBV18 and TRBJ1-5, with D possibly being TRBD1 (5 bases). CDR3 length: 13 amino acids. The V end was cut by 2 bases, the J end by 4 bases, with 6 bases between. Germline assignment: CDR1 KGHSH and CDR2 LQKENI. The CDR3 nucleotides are TGTGCCAGCTCACCAGGGGGGAATCAGCCCCAGCATTTT. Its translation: CASSPGGNQPQHF.

The DNA of the CDR3 is TGTGCCAGCAGGGCCCCGGGACTCAACACCGGGGAGCTGTTTTTT. Its translation is CASRAPGLNTGELFF. V usage is TRBV2 and J usage is TRBJ2-2; a possible D gene is TRBD2 (6 bases). The V and J ends lost 6 bases and 2 bases respectively, with 13 bases between them. The CDR3 extends over 15 amino acids. In germline, CDR1 is SNHLY, CDR2 FYNNEI.

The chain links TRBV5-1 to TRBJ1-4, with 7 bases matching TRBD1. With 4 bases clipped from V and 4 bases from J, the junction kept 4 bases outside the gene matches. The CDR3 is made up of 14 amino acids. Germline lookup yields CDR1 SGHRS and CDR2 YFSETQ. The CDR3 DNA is TGCGCCAGCAGCCCGGGACAGAATAATGAAAAACTGTTTTTT. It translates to CASSPGQNNEKLFF.

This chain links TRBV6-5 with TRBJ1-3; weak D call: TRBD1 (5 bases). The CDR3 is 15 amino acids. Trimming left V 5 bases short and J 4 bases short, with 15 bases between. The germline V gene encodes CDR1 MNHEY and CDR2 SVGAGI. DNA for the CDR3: TGTGCCAGCAGTCCGCCGGGGTCAGGGGGAAACACCATATATTTT. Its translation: CASSPPGSGGNTIYF.